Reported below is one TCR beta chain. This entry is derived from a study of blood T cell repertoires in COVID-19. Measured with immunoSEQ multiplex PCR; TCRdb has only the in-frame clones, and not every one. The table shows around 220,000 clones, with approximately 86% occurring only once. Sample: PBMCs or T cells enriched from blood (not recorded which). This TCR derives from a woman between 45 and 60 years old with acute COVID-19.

Here the CDR3 reads CSATGLRGANYGYTF. In nucleotides, the CDR3 is TGCAGCGCCACGGGACTAAGGGGGGCTAACTATGGCTACACCTTC. The rearrangement links TRBV29-1 to TRBJ1-2, with a possible D match to TRBD1 (6 bases). This CDR3 is 15 amino acids long. Trimming took off 7 bases at V and 0 bases at J, with 18 bases between the two ends. Germline CDR1 and CDR2: SQVTM and ANQGSEA.